These 29 T cell receptor beta chains came from one sample sequenced in a study of cytomegalovirus exposure and HLA in healthy donors. Vbeta (60) and Jbeta (13) primers were used in the PCR. Profiling relied on immunoSEQ multiplex PCR, and the TCRdb table lists in-frame clones only, not all of them. The sample includes some 110,000 clones, about 69% seen only once; the top ten take 1% to 1.5%. Sequenced material: PBMCs. The receptors were sampled from a man in his forties in good health and CMV-seronegative.

The chain carries TRBV5-1 and TRBJ2-7; 11 bases match TRBD2. CDR3 length equals 17 residues. V shed 4 bases, J shed 4 bases, and the junction held 13 bases outside the gene matches. The germline CDR1 and CDR2 sequences are SGHRS and YFSETQ. The CDR3 DNA sequence: TGCGCCAGCAGCCCCGGGACTAGCGGTTCTAGGGCGTACGAGCAGTACTTC. Protein: CASSPGTSGSRAYEQYF.

The chain is built from TRBV19 and TRBJ2-7; D is possibly TRBD2 (6 bases). Between the trimmed V and J ends, which lost 5 bases and 2 bases, there was a span of 19 bases. Germline loops: CDR1 LNHDA, CDR2 SQIVND (reference sequence). This CDR3 is 16 amino acids long. As DNA, the CDR3 is TGTGCCAGTAGTTCCGCCGGGCGGGACTTCACCTACGAGCAGTACTTC. Amino acid sequence: CASSSAGRDFTYEQYF.

The rearrangement links TRBV13 to TRBJ2-7; 7 positions agree with TRBD1. This CDR3 has 15 amino acids. CDR1 is PRHDT and CDR2 is FYEKMQ in the germline V gene (reference sequence). V was clipped by 4 bases and J by 2 bases; unmatched bases: 8. CDR3 sequence: CASSSTGDRPYEQYF. DNA of the CDR3: TGTGCCAGCAGCTCCACAGGGGATCGACCCTACGAGCAGTACTTC. Variable domain in full (rest from reference TRBV13 and TRBJ2-7): AAGVIQSPRHLIKEKRETATLKCYPIPRHDTVYWYQQGPGQDPQFLISFYEKMQSDKGSIPDRFSAQQFSDYHSELNMSSLELGDSALYFCASSSTGDRPYEQYFGPGTRLTVT.

The genes are TRBV9 and TRBJ2-3; 9 bases agree with TRBD2. The CDR3 spans 17 residues. V was clipped by 4 bases and J by 6 bases; unmatched bases: 15. CDR1 and CDR2 from the germline V gene are SGDLS and YYNGEE. The CDR3 sequence: CASSPTSSGVVVDTQYF. The DNA of the CDR3 is TGTGCCAGCAGCCCAACCTCTAGCGGGGTTGTTGTGGATACGCAGTATTTT.

This clone was observed a few times. The chain employs TRBV5-6 and TRBJ1-5; D is ambiguous. This CDR3 contains 15 residues. Germline loops: CDR1 SGHDT, CDR2 YYEEEE. V lost 1 base, J lost 0 bases, and 8 bases lay in between. This chain's CDR3 is CASSLLRYSNQPQHF. The CDR3, as DNA: TGTGCCAGCAGCTTGTTACGGTATAGCAATCAGCCCCAGCATTTT.

The chain joins TRBV9 to TRBJ1-2; weak D call: TRBD1 (5 bases). With 2 bases removed from V and 2 bases from J, the gap between germline ends came to 7 bases. Germline V gene sequence: CDR1 SGDLS, CDR2 YYNGEE. The CDR3 has 13 amino acids. The CDR3 region has the DNA TGTGCCAGCAGCGTGGACATGAACTATGGCTACACCTTC. Amino acid sequence: CASSVDMNYGYTF.

The V gene is TRBV14, the J gene TRBJ2-7; 7 bases are a match to TRBD2. The CDR3 runs 13 residues. J gave up 6 bases and V 4 bases, and 6 bases lay outside the gene matches. Per germline, CDR1 SGHDN and CDR2 FVKESK. The CDR3 is CASSLGGGLEQYF. The DNA of the CDR3 is TGTGCCAGCAGCCTGGGGGGAGGGCTCGAGCAGTACTTC.

This clone occurred a few times. The V and J genes are TRBV7-3 and TRBJ2-2; TRBD2 agrees at 10 bases. With 2 bases clipped from V and 2 bases from J, the junction kept 5 bases outside the gene matches. Germline CDR1 SGHTA, CDR2 FQGTGA. The CDR3 totals 17 residues. CDR3 region: CASSLYSGGTNTGELFF. Written as DNA, the CDR3 is TGTGCCAGCAGCTTATATAGCGGGGGGACTAACACCGGGGAGCTGTTTTTT.

In DNA form, the CDR3 reads TGCGCCAGCAGCCAAGAAGACGTGGGGGTATTAGCGGGATCGGTCCACGAGCAGTACTTC. This translates into CASSQEDVGVLAGSVHEQYF. The V gene is TRBV4-1, the J gene TRBJ2-7; 8 bases fit TRBD2. CDR1 and CDR2 from the germline V gene are MGHRA and YSYEKL. The CDR3 contains 20 residues. V gave up 0 bases and J gave up 5 bases; unmatched junction bases: 21.

CDR3 bases: TGCGCCAGCAGCCAAGATGCGGCAGGGGCGAGCGCGGATGGCTACACCTTC. This sequence encodes CASSQDAAGASADGYTF. V is TRBV4-1 and J is TRBJ1-2; maybe TRBD1 (6 bases). The CDR3 spans 17 residues. CDR1 and CDR2 (germline): MGHRA, YSYEKL. The ends were cut back, 0 bases at V and 6 bases at J, with 20 bases in the middle.

The rearrangement uses TRBV5-6 and TRBJ1-5, with D uncertain. V dropped 4 bases and J dropped 1 base, with 18 bases sitting between them. The CDR3 has 17 amino acids. Germline CDR1 is SGHDT and CDR2 is YYEEEE. CDR3 in DNA: TGTGCCAGCAGCCAACTAGGACCCTCCGGGAGCAATCAGCCCCAGCATTTT. Its protein product is CASSQLGPSGSNQPQHF.

V gene TRBV6-5 combines with J gene TRBJ2-3; TRBD2 matches at 9 bases. CDR1 and CDR2 (germline): MNHEY, SVGAGI. V trimming: 5 bases; J trimming: 4 bases; junction bases outside the gene matches: 7. This CDR3 has 15 residues. The CDR3: CASSLIAGDADTQYF. In DNA, the CDR3 is TGTGCCAGCAGTCTTATAGCGGGAGATGCAGATACGCAGTATTTT.

V gene TRBV18 combines with J gene TRBJ2-7; a weak D match, TRBD2 (6 bases). V was shortened by 6 bases and J by 2 bases, with 14 bases between the two germline ends. Germline V CDR1 and CDR2: KGHSH, LQKENI. This CDR3 has 14 amino acids. CDR3 in DNA: TGTGCCAGCTCCCTTGGCGGGACCACCTACGAGCAGTACTTC. It translates to CASSLGGTTYEQYF.

The chain links TRBV27 to TRBJ2-7; 10 bases map to TRBD1. The CDR3 length is 13 residues. Germline CDR1 reads MNHEY; CDR2 reads SMNVEV (reference sequence). Germline trimming cut 6 bases from V and 6 bases from J; bases unmatched to any gene: 5. CDR3 in amino acids: CASRTGTGVEQYF. The CDR3 DNA reads TGTGCCAGCAGAACCGGGACAGGGGTCGAGCAGTACTTC.

V and J are TRBV7-2 and TRBJ1-2; a possible D gene is TRBD1 (5 bases). The CDR3 spans 14 residues. The germline V gene encodes CDR1 SGHTA and CDR2 FQGNSA. The V end was cut by 3 bases, the J end by 4 bases, with 12 bases between. CDR3 sequence reads: CASSFGDRPYGYTF. CDR3 in DNA: TGTGCCAGCAGCTTTGGTGACAGACCCTATGGCTACACCTTC.

The V call is TRBV27, the J call TRBJ2-2; 8 bases match TRBD2. The CDR3 spans 17 residues. Per germline, CDR1 MNHEY and CDR2 SMNVEV (reference sequence). The trim removed 0 bases at V and 3 bases at J, leaving 6 bases unmatched. The DNA of the CDR3 is TGTGCCAGCAGTTTATCATATCGGGGGGGCGACACCGGGGAGCTGTTTTTT. Translating gives CASSLSYRGGDTGELFF.

The chain combines TRBV18 with TRBJ2-7; possibly TRBD1 for D (6 bases). The CDR3 is made up of 15 amino acids. Per the germline V gene, CDR1 is KGHSH and CDR2 is LQKENI. The V gene lost 4 bases and the J gene lost 3 bases, with 16 bases spanning the gap. CDR3 sequence (DNA): TGTGCCAGCTCACAACTACCCGGGACAAACTACGAGCAGTACTTC. Translation: CASSQLPGTNYEQYF.

V and J are TRBV15 and TRBJ2-7; perhaps TRBD1 as D (6 bases). In germline, CDR1 is LNHNV, CDR2 YYDKDF (reference sequence). This CDR3 has 14 amino acids. V was clipped by 4 bases and J by 1 base, with 11 bases between them. CDR3 sequence reads: CATSTPDSSYEQYF. The CDR3 DNA follows: TGTGCCACCAGCACACCGGACAGTTCCTACGAGCAGTACTTC.

J is TRBJ1-1 and V is TRBV14, with a tentative D call TRBD1 (5 bases). Germline CDR1 and CDR2: SGHDN and FVKESK. The CDR3 totals 12 residues. V lost 4 bases to trimming and J lost 11 bases, with 14 bases between them. As DNA, the CDR3 is TGTGCCAGCAGCCCTCAGGGTTCGAGGGCTTTCTTT. As protein: CASSPQGSRAFF.

V and J are TRBV7-9 and TRBJ2-5, with 8 bases that match TRBD2. The CDR3 runs to 16 residues. Unmatched junction bases numbered 9, after V lost 1 base and J lost 5 bases. The V gene's germline CDR1 is SEHNR and CDR2 FQNEAQ (reference sequence). CDR3: CASSLDPRGARETQYF. DNA for the CDR3: TGTGCCAGCAGCTTAGACCCGCGGGGGGCCAGGGAGACCCAGTACTTC. The complete variable domain, with remaining parts taken from reference TRBV7-9 and TRBJ2-5, reads DTGVSQNPRHKITKRGQNVTFRCDPISEHNRLYWYRQTLGQGPEFLTYFQNEAQLEKSRLLSDRFSAERPKGSFSTLEIQRTEQGDSAMYLCASSLDPRGARETQYFGPGTRLLVL.

The chain combines TRBV27 with TRBJ1-5; TRBD1 agrees at 9 bases. V lost 5 bases, J lost 2 bases, and 7 bases stayed unmatched. The germline V gene has CDR1 MNHEY and CDR2 SMNVEV (reference sequence). The CDR3 has 16 residues. For the CDR3, the DNA is TGTGCCAGCAGTCTCGGGACAGGGATGGGCAATCAGCCCCAGCATTTT. This sequence encodes CASSLGTGMGNQPQHF.

The rearrangement joins TRBV18 to TRBJ2-4; TRBD1 aligns across 7 bases. Trimming cost V 2 bases and J 11 bases; bases outside gene matches: 0. The germline V gene has CDR1 KGHSH and CDR2 LQKENI. This CDR3 spans 11 amino acids. This CDR3 is CASSPGQVQYF. CDR3 coding DNA: TGTGCCAGCTCACCAGGACAGGTTCAGTACTTC.

The chain recombines TRBV6-4 with TRBJ2-1, with 12 bases fitting TRBD2. Per germline, CDR1 MRHNA and CDR2 SNTAGT. CDR3 length equals 15 residues. Losses at the gene ends were 3 bases for V and 7 bases for J; bases not matched to a gene: 4. CDR3 sequence: CASSERLAGVNEQFF. The CDR3 nucleotides read TGTGCCAGCAGTGAAAGACTAGCGGGAGTTAATGAGCAGTTCTTC.

The rearrangement links TRBV2 to TRBJ2-1, with 10 bases aligning to TRBD2. The junction had 10 bases not matched to a gene; V was cut back by 6 bases and J by 8 bases. Germline V CDR1 and CDR2: SNHLY, FYNNEI. CDR3 length: 15 amino acids. CDR3 nucleotides: TGTGCCAGCAGGGGTAGGACTAGCGGTATCGATGAGCAGTTCTTC. This gives the protein CASRGRTSGIDEQFF. Filled out from reference TRBV2 and TRBJ2-1, the complete variable domain reads EPEVTQTPSHQVTQMGQEVILRCVPISNHLYFYWYRQILGQKVEFLVSFYNNEISEKSEIFDDQFSVERPDGSNFTLKIRSTKLEDSAMYFCASRGRTSGIDEQFFGPGTRLTVL.

This rearrangement joins TRBV10-2 to TRBJ2-2; TRBD1 matches 8 bases. The CDR3 is made up of 16 amino acids. V was clipped by 2 bases and J by 5 bases; unmatched bases: 7. Germline V lookup: CDR1 WSHSY, CDR2 SAAADI. CDR3 residues: CASSEDRGGGTGELFF. In DNA form, the CDR3 reads TGCGCCAGCAGTGAGGACAGGGGTGGGGGAACCGGGGAGCTGTTTTTT.

This clone was counted a single time. The chain combines TRBV18 with TRBJ2-7, with 11 bases fitting TRBD2. After removal of 4 bases from V and 0 bases from J, the junction contained 8 bases not matched to a gene. Germline V gives CDR1 KGHSH, CDR2 LQKENI. CDR3 length: 17 amino acids. The CDR3 reads CASSLKTSGDRSYEQYF. CDR3 nucleotides: TGTGCCAGCTCACTAAAGACTAGCGGGGATCGCTCCTACGAGCAGTACTTC.

The V call is TRBV6-5, the J call TRBJ2-7; 10 bases align to TRBD1. V dropped 6 bases and J dropped 7; count of bases not matched to a gene: 9. The germline CDR1 and CDR2 sequences are MNHEY and SVGAGI. CDR3 length: 14 amino acids. The CDR3 here is CASSAGQGLFEQYF. CDR3 nucleotides: TGTGCCAGCAGCGCGGGACAGGGGCTTTTTGAGCAGTACTTC.

The CDR3 is CASSISGISTDTQYF. The CDR3 DNA follows: TGTGCCAGTAGTATTAGCGGAATTAGCACAGATACGCAGTATTTT. The J gene is TRBJ2-3, the V gene TRBV19, with D possibly TRBD2 on 6 matching bases. This CDR3 is 15 amino acids long. V was shortened by 3 bases and J by 0 bases, with 10 bases between the two germline ends. Germline V CDR1 and CDR2: LNHDA, SQIVND (reference sequence).

The V call is TRBV5-5, the J call TRBJ2-1, with 8 bases that match TRBD1. The length of the CDR3 is 15 residues. After removal of 4 bases from V and 6 bases from J, the junction contained 9 bases not matched to a gene. The germline gives CDR1 SGHKS, CDR2 YYEKEE (reference sequence). The CDR3 protein is CASSPRTGTFNEQFF. The CDR3 nucleotides read TGTGCCAGCAGCCCCAGGACAGGGACCTTCAATGAGCAGTTCTTC.